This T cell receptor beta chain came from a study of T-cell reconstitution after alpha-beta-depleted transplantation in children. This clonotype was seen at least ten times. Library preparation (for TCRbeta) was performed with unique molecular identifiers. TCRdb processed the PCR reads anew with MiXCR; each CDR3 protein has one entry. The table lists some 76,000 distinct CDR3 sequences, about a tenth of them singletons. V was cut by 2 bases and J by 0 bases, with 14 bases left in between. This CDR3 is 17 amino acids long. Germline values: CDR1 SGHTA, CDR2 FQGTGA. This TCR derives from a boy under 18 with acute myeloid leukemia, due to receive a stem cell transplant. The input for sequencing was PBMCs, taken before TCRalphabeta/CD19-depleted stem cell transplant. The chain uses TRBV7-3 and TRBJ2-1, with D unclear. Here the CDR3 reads CASSLARPPSSYNEQFF. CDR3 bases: TGTGCCAGCAGCTTAGCCCGACCGCCCAGCTCCTACAATGAGCAGTTCTTC.